These 18 T cell receptor beta chains were sequenced from one sample in a study of shared clonotypes between healthy human individuals. Clones were read by immunoSEQ multiplex PCR, and TCRdb kept only the in-frame ones, dropping some. The table records about 1.5 million clones, around 97% of them present only once. The specimen sequenced was naive CD4+ T cells sorted from blood. Indicated subset: CD45RA+ positively selected. Receptor source: a man aged 30 to 39 in good health.

This clone is a singleton in its sample. The chain has TRBV15 and TRBJ2-7, with 8 nucleotides matching TRBD1. The CDR3 has 15 amino acids. The V gene's germline CDR1 is LNHNV and CDR2 YYDKDF (reference sequence). V was pared by 3 bases and J by 6 bases, with 10 bases of the junction left unmatched. The CDR3 region is CATSRGLTGAVEQYF. Written as DNA, the CDR3 is TGTGCCACCAGCAGGGGTCTGACAGGGGCGGTCGAGCAGTACTTC.

The gene calls are TRBV28 and TRBJ2-2, with D possibly matching TRBD1 (6 bases). The V gene's germline CDR1 is MDHEN and CDR2 SYDVKM. Trimming cost V 7 bases and J 1 base, with 16 bases left between them. CDR3 length: 16 amino acids. The CDR3 loop is CASMGAIDKNTGELFF. The CDR3 DNA follows: TGTGCCAGCATGGGGGCTATCGACAAGAACACCGGGGAGCTGTTTTTT.

The CDR3 sequence is CASRRGTPSGYTF. Here the CDR3 DNA reads TGTGCCAGCAGAAGAGGGACGCCGAGTGGCTACACCTTC. This sequence joins TRBV6-5 and TRBJ1-2, with D perhaps TRBD1 (5 bases). The germline V and J ends were trimmed by 6 bases and 7 bases, with 15 bases remaining between them. Germline V CDR1 and CDR2: MNHEY, SVGAGI. This CDR3 is 13 amino acids long.

J is TRBJ2-7 and V is TRBV18, with TRBD1 matching 8 bases. CDR3 size: 15 residues. J was trimmed by 6 bases and V by 0 bases; bases with no gene match: 7. Germline V gives CDR1 KGHSH, CDR2 LQKENI. The DNA for the CDR3 is TGTGCCAGCTCACCACCGGCAGGGGGCGCCTCCGAGCAGTACTTC. Translation gives CASSPPAGGASEQYF.

The chain links TRBV2 to TRBJ1-1; no firm D call. The CDR3 spans 13 residues. Germline V gene sequence: CDR1 SNHLY, CDR2 FYNNEI. V lost 6 bases and J 5 bases, leaving 13 bases between the germline ends. The chain's CDR3 is CASRVPGGTEAFF. The CDR3 DNA reads TGTGCCAGCAGAGTGCCCGGAGGTACTGAAGCTTTCTTT.

The J gene is TRBJ2-1, the V gene TRBV7-2; D perhaps matches TRBD2 (5 bases). The ends were cut back, 3 bases at V and 5 bases at J, with 11 bases in the middle. The CDR3 totals 14 residues. Germline V gives CDR1 SGHTA, CDR2 FQGNSA. The CDR3 bases are TGTGCCAGCAGCTTGACAAGCGGAGACAATGAGCAGTTCTTC. Protein sequence: CASSLTSGDNEQFF.

This clone was seen a single time. The genes are TRBV27 and TRBJ2-7; D is perhaps TRBD2 (5 bases). This CDR3 is 21 amino acids long. Germline assignment: CDR1 MNHEY and CDR2 SMNVEV (reference sequence). Trimming took off 2 bases at V and 0 bases at J, with 29 bases between the two ends. CDR3 nucleotides: TGTGCCAGCAGTTTAAACATGGGAGTCGGATTATCGCGCGTTAGCTCCTACGAGCAGTACTTC. Translated, it gives CASSLNMGVGLSRVSSYEQYF.

CDR3 sequence reads: CASSFDSHTSTDTQYF. The CDR3 region has the DNA TGTGCCAGCAGCTTCGACAGTCATACTAGCACAGATACGCAGTATTTT. This chain connects TRBV5-5 to TRBJ2-3, with D maybe TRBD1 (5 bases). Between the trimmed V and J ends, which lost 2 bases and 0 bases, there was a span of 13 bases. CDR1 SGHKS and CDR2 YYEKEE come from the germline V gene (reference sequence). This CDR3 has 16 residues.

The CDR3 here is CAWSVRQATEAFF. CDR3 sequence (DNA): TGTGCCTGGAGTGTACGGCAGGCGACCGAAGCTTTCTTT. This chain links TRBV30 with TRBJ1-1; D call uncertain. The V gene's germline CDR1 is GTSNPN and CDR2 SVGIG (reference sequence). V was trimmed by 0 bases and J by 8 bases, leaving 13 bases between them. CDR3 size: 13 residues.

The chain recombines TRBV18 with TRBJ2-3, with D tentatively TRBD1 (5 bases). CDR1 and CDR2 from the germline V gene are KGHSH and LQKENI. The V gene lost 4 bases and the J gene lost 8 bases, with 13 bases spanning the gap. The CDR3 length is 13 residues. The CDR3 coding sequence is TGTGCCAGCTCACGTGATTTTGACAGTACGCAGTATTTT. It encodes CASSRDFDSTQYF.

The chain couples TRBV29-1 to TRBJ2-1; 9 nucleotides agree with TRBD2. CDR1 and CDR2 from the germline V gene are SQVTM and ANQGSEA. The CDR3 sequence is 14 residues long. J was trimmed by 7 bases and V by 4 bases; bases with no gene match: 8. CDR3 protein: CSVAHPGLANEQFF. The CDR3 DNA reads TGCAGCGTTGCACATCCGGGACTAGCAAATGAGCAGTTCTTC.

As concerns this clone: The sample has other DNA sequences that encode this CDR3 too. The gene calls are TRBV2 and TRBJ2-5, with D perhaps TRBD1 (6 bases). The CDR3 totals 13 residues. Trimming took 4 bases from V and 2 from J, leaving 8 bases between them. The germline gives CDR1 SNHLY, CDR2 FYNNEI. The CDR3 protein is CASSGTAQETQYF. The CDR3 bases are TGTGCCAGCAGTGGGACAGCACAAGAGACCCAGTACTTC. Variable domain in full (rest from reference TRBV2 and TRBJ2-5): EPEVTQTPSHQVTQMGQEVILRCVPISNHLYFYWYRQILGQKVEFLVSFYNNEISEKSEIFDDQFSVERPDGSNFTLKIRSTKLEDSAMYFCASSGTAQETQYFGPGTRLLVL.

The chain has TRBV30 and TRBJ1-3; no firm D call. The germline CDR1 and CDR2 sequences are GTSNPN and SVGIG (reference sequence). Between the trimmed V and J ends, which lost 0 bases and 7 bases, there was a span of 7 bases. The CDR3 is 12 residues long. The DNA of the CDR3 is TGTGCCTGGAGTGTTGGCCAGAACACCATATATTTT. This codes for CAWSVGQNTIYF.

V is TRBV5-6 and J is TRBJ1-2; no clear D. Trimming removed 1 base at V and 2 bases at J, with 9 bases between. The CDR3 has 14 residues. Looked up from germline, CDR1 is SGHDT and CDR2 is YYEEEE. The CDR3 spells CASSLYRSNYGYTF. In DNA form, the CDR3 reads TGTGCCAGCAGCTTGTATCGCAGCAACTATGGCTACACCTTC.

The V call is TRBV14, the J call TRBJ2-2, with D uncertain. Per the germline V gene, CDR1 is SGHDN and CDR2 is FVKESK. Trimming left V 0 bases short and J 2 bases short, with 16 bases between. The CDR3 runs 18 residues. The chain's CDR3 is CASSQESFPSRNTGELFF. CDR3 nucleotide sequence: TGTGCCAGCAGCCAAGAATCGTTCCCTTCCAGAAACACCGGGGAGCTGTTTTTT.

The rearrangement joins TRBV7-3 to TRBJ2-3; possibly TRBD2 for D (6 bases). Looked up from germline, CDR1 is SGHTA and CDR2 is FQGTGA. CDR3 length equals 16 residues. Trimming shortened V by 5 bases and J by 4 bases, and 19 bases separated the two germline ends. The CDR3 nucleotides are TGTGCCAGCAGCCTTATAGGAGGGCCGGAGGCAGATACGCAGTATTTT. This encodes CASSLIGGPEADTQYF.

The rearrangement links TRBV6-4 to TRBJ1-3; D not certain. The germline V and J ends were trimmed by 6 bases and 7 bases, with 25 bases remaining between them. Per germline, CDR1 MRHNA and CDR2 SNTAGT. The CDR3 spans 17 residues. CDR3 region: CASSAPGPARLRNTIYF. The CDR3 DNA reads TGTGCCAGCAGCGCCCCTGGTCCGGCCCGCCTTAGGAACACCATATATTTT.

The chain employs TRBV10-3 and TRBJ1-1; no reliable D call. V lost 1 base and J lost 11, with 14 bases in between. Germline V gene lookup returns CDR1 ENHRY and CDR2 SYGVKD. CDR3 size: 13 residues. The CDR3 is CAISELDPASAFF. CDR3 coding DNA: TGTGCCATCAGTGAGTTGGACCCCGCGAGCGCTTTCTTT.